One and the same sample provided the 31 T cell receptor beta chains below, sequenced in a study of post-analysis software for immune sequencing data. The TCR beta cDNA libraries contained unique molecular identifiers. TCRdb ran MiXCR on the PCR reads and lists one entry per CDR3 protein. The repertoire holds approximately 730,000 distinct CDR3 sequences, about half seen once, with roughly 5% in the top ten. Study conclusions and caveats: Patients used roughly five TRBV segments, including TRBV5-6, TRBV5-1 and TRBV20-1, more often than controls.

Their specific antigens are unknown. The sequencing input was blood. These receptor sequences come from a girl aged 10 to 17 with multiple sclerosis.

This chain links TRBV24-1 with TRBJ2-1; D perhaps matches TRBD1 (5 bases). This CDR3 has 14 residues. V dropped 5 bases and J dropped 1 base, with 8 bases sitting between them. CDR1 and CDR2 (germline): KGHDR, SFDVKD. The CDR3 region is CATSGGRSYNEQFF. The CDR3 DNA follows: TGTGCCACCAGTGGGGGCAGGTCCTACAATGAGCAGTTCTTC.

V is TRBV7-2 and J is TRBJ2-3, with D possibly being TRBD2 (6 bases). The CDR3 spans 16 residues. Trimming removed 2 bases at V and 0 bases at J, with 12 bases between. Per the germline V gene, CDR1 is SGHTA and CDR2 is FQGNSA. The CDR3 is CASSLRSGGSTDTQYF. The CDR3 coding sequence is TGTGCCAGCAGCTTACGTTCCGGGGGTAGCACAGATACGCAGTATTTT.

This clonotype was counted only a few times. The chain is built from TRBV20-1 and TRBJ2-1; D gene ambiguous. The germline V gene has CDR1 DFQATT and CDR2 SNEGSKA (reference sequence). V was clipped by 3 bases and J by 5 bases, with 8 bases between them. CDR3 size: 12 residues. The CDR3 DNA sequence: TGCAGTGCTAGCCGAAGTGACAATGAGCAGTTCTTC. It yields the protein CSASRSDNEQFF.

The CDR3 loop is CASSSQGRRSYEQYF. For the CDR3, the DNA is TGTGCCAGCAGTTCACAGGGGCGGCGGTCCTACGAGCAGTACTTC. V usage is TRBV27 and J usage is TRBJ2-7; 7 nucleotides agree with TRBD1. Germline CDR1 and CDR2: MNHEY and SMNVEV (reference sequence). This CDR3 region has 15 residues. V was pared by 4 bases and J by 1 base, with 7 bases of the junction left unmatched.

In this sample, this clonotype turned up a few times. The chain links TRBV27 to TRBJ2-7, with 9 positions matching TRBD1. With V trimmed by 7 bases and J by 5 bases, 12 bases remained unmatched. The germline gives CDR1 MNHEY, CDR2 SMNVEV (reference sequence). The CDR3 consists of 15 residues. The CDR3 region is CASTTHRGRVHEQYF. The CDR3 region has the DNA TGTGCCAGCACCACCCACAGGGGGCGCGTCCACGAGCAGTACTTC.

The V call is TRBV24-1, the J call TRBJ2-3; the D is unclear. Trimming removed 2 bases from V and 8 bases from J, with 16 bases in between. The CDR3 length is 15 residues. From germline, CDR1 is KGHDR and CDR2 SFDVKD. The chain's CDR3 is CATSDSDPPVVTQYF. CDR3 nucleotide sequence: TGTGCCACCAGTGATTCCGACCCCCCAGTAGTTACGCAGTATTTT.

This clonotype turned up a few times. This rearrangement joins TRBV3-1 to TRBJ1-4; no reliable D call. The CDR3 runs 13 residues. Germline V gives CDR1 LGHDT, CDR2 YNNKEL (reference sequence). V was cut by 8 bases and J by 7 bases, with 14 bases left in between. The CDR3 region is CASRPVPGEKLFF. CDR3 nucleotide sequence: TGTGCCAGCCGACCGGTCCCAGGTGAAAAACTGTTTTTT.

The rearrangement joins TRBV9 to TRBJ2-5; D perhaps matches TRBD2 (6 bases). Germline-derived CDR1 and CDR2 are SGDLS and YYNGEE. Trimming stripped 0 bases from V and 2 bases from J, with 14 bases between. The CDR3 contains 16 residues. The CDR3 nucleotides read TGTGCCAGCAGCGTAGGGTCAGCGGGCGAACAAGAGACCCAGTACTTC. This sequence encodes CASSVGSAGEQETQYF.

The chain uses TRBV5-6 and TRBJ1-5, with unresolved D. V was clipped by 2 bases and J by 7 bases, with 10 bases between them. CDR1 is SGHDT and CDR2 is YYEEEE in the germline V gene. This CDR3 is built from 13 residues. The CDR3 region has the DNA TGTGCCAGCAGCTTTTCTCGCGGCCAGCCCCAGCATTTT. It codes for CASSFSRGQPQHF.

The chain uses TRBV15 and TRBJ1-6, with D hard to call. Per the germline V gene, CDR1 is LNHNV and CDR2 is YYDKDF (reference sequence). The CDR3 has 17 residues. With 5 bases removed from V and 2 bases from J, the gap between germline ends came to 16 bases. The CDR3 reads CATSPKDVHAYNSPLHF. As DNA, the CDR3 is TGTGCCACCAGCCCGAAGGACGTACACGCCTATAATTCACCCCTCCACTTT. Using reference TRBV15 and TRBJ1-6 for the parts outside the CDR3, the full variable domain is DAMVIQNPRYQVTQFGKPVTLSCSQTLNHNVMYWYQQKSSQAPKLLFHYYDKDFNNEADTPDNFQSRRPNTSFCFLDIRSPGLGDTAMYLCATSPKDVHAYNSPLHFGNGTRLTVT.

This clonotype appeared a single time. This rearrangement joins TRBV20-1 to TRBJ2-4; D could derive from TRBD1 or TRBD2 (6 bases each). Near its end, the DNA agrees better with TRBJ2-7, so the J call may be wrong. This CDR3 contains 14 residues. Germline lookup yields CDR1 DFQATT and CDR2 SNEGSKA (reference sequence). CDR3 region: CSARDRRDIYEQYF. The CDR3 coding sequence is TGCAGTGCTAGAGATCGGAGGGACATCTACGAGCAGTACTTC.

This sequence joins TRBV5-1 and TRBJ2-3; 7 nucleotides match TRBD2. CDR3 length: 17 residues. V lost 3 bases to trimming and J lost 2 bases; unmatched junction nucleotides: 12. Looked up from germline, CDR1 is SGHRS and CDR2 is YFSETQ. For the CDR3, the DNA is TGCGCCAGCAGCTCTGGAGGGTGGACTAGTCCCACAGATACGCAGTATTTT. Protein product: CASSSGGWTSPTDTQYF.

This clonotype was observed a handful of times. The V call is TRBV20-1, the J call TRBJ1-5; 7 nucleotides agree with TRBD1. Germline CDR1 is DFQATT and CDR2 is SNEGSKA (reference sequence). This CDR3 region has 14 residues. CDR3 DNA: TGCAGAACAATCGGGACAGCCACAAATCAGCCCCAGCATTTT. Translated, it gives CRTIGTATNQPQHF.

The chain combines TRBV5-1 with TRBJ2-5, with D perhaps matching TRBD2 (5 bases). Trimming removed 6 bases from V and 1 base from J, with 16 bases in between. Germline V gives CDR1 SGHRS, CDR2 YFSETQ. The CDR3 has 15 amino acids. The CDR3 spells CASTREGTFQETQYF. The CDR3 DNA sequence: TGCGCCAGCACACGGGAAGGCACCTTCCAAGAGACCCAGTACTTC.

This chain uses TRBV7-9 with TRBJ2-5; 7 nucleotides align to TRBD2. The CDR3 extends over 15 amino acids. Looked up from germline, CDR1 is SEHNR and CDR2 is FQNEAQ (reference sequence). V gave up 5 bases and J gave up 2 bases; unmatched junction bases: 8. The chain's CDR3 is CASSPVGGSQETQYF. CDR3 coding DNA: TGTGCCAGCAGCCCTGTGGGAGGGTCACAAGAGACCCAGTACTTC.

This sequence joins TRBV9 and TRBJ1-2; 9 positions match TRBD1. The CDR3 contains 14 residues. Trimming took 0 bases from V and 4 from J; bases not matched to a gene: 1. CDR1 is SGDLS, CDR2 YYNGEE, per germline. The CDR3 nucleotides are TGTGCCAGCAGCGTAGAGGGACAGGGCTATGGCTACACCTTC. Residues: CASSVEGQGYGYTF.

The rearrangement uses TRBV3-1 and TRBJ1-4; D call uncertain. The CDR3 is 14 amino acids. The germline V gene has CDR1 LGHDT and CDR2 YNNKEL (reference sequence). Trimming took 4 bases from V and 7 from J, leaving 13 bases between them. The CDR3 nucleotides are TGTGCCAGCAGCCCATCGCCCCAGTCTGAAAAACTGTTTTTT. Residues: CASSPSPQSEKLFF.

Only a few counts were recorded for this clonotype. The rearrangement uses TRBV15 and TRBJ1-1; no clear D. Per germline, CDR1 LNHNV and CDR2 YYDKDF (reference sequence). The length of the CDR3 is 14 residues. Trimming took 3 bases from V and 0 from J, leaving 8 bases between them. The CDR3 nucleotides read TGTGCCACCAGCAGGGACGGATTGAACACTGAAGCTTTCTTT. Protein sequence: CATSRDGLNTEAFF.

On this clonotype itself: A much bigger clone sits one base away, suggesting this may be a read error. The chain's CDR3 is CAGGPDRMDEQFF. In nucleotides, the CDR3 is TGTGCCGGCGGACCGGACAGGATGGATGAGCAGTTCTTC. The chain uses TRBV2 and TRBJ2-1; 7 bases map to TRBD1. There are 13 residues in the CDR3. With V trimmed by 11 bases and J by 8 bases, 12 bases remained unmatched. Germline V gives CDR1 SNHLY, CDR2 FYNNEI.

This clonotype has a handful of counts. The gene calls are TRBV12-3 or TRBV12-4 and TRBJ2-5; maybe TRBD2 (5 bases). The CDR3 totals 14 residues. The V gene lost 2 bases and the J gene lost 5 bases, with 12 bases spanning the gap. Here the CDR3 reads CASSLFRDAETQYF. For the CDR3, the DNA is TGTGCCAGCAGTTTATTCCGGGATGCGGAGACCCAGTACTTC.

The J gene is TRBJ2-7, the V gene TRBV28, with TRBD1 as a possible D gene (6 bases). CDR3 length: 16 residues. The germline V and J ends were trimmed by 4 bases and 7 bases, with 23 bases remaining between them. Per the germline V gene, CDR1 is MDHEN and CDR2 is SYDVKM. The CDR3 sequence: CASSSPETGRVKEQYF. The CDR3 bases are TGTGCCAGCAGTTCCCCTGAAACAGGGCGGGTGAAAGAGCAGTACTTC.

The rearrangement links TRBV3-1 to TRBJ1-1; unclear D gene. CDR3 length: 16 residues. The germline CDR1 and CDR2 sequences are LGHDT and YNNKEL (reference sequence). Deletions cut 2 bases from V and 4 bases from J, with 17 bases between. CDR3 nucleotides: TGTGCCAGCAGCCAATCCCGTTCGACGGCAAGCACTGAAGCTTTCTTT. Its translation is CASSQSRSTASTEAFF. Based on the CDR3 plus reference TRBV3-1 and TRBJ1-1, the full variable domain is DTAVSQTPKYLVTQMGNDKSIKCEQNLGHDTMYWYKQDSKKFLKIMFSYNNKELIINETVPNRFSPKSPDKAHLNLHINSLELGDSAVYFCASSQSRSTASTEAFFGQGTRLTVV.

The rearrangement joins TRBV27 to TRBJ2-1; 16 bases are shared with TRBD2. The CDR3 runs to 20 residues. Germline assignment: CDR1 MNHEY and CDR2 SMNVEV (reference sequence). V trimming: 4 bases; J trimming: 0 bases; junction bases outside the gene matches: 9. For the CDR3, the DNA is TGTGCCAGCAGTTCCATGAGGGGACTAGCGGGAGGGTCCTCCTACAATGAGCAGTTCTTC. Amino acids: CASSSMRGLAGGSSYNEQFF.

This clonotype appeared a few times. This chain uses TRBV6-5 with TRBJ2-3, with TRBD2 identical over 11 bases. The CDR3 is made up of 16 amino acids. CDR1 and CDR2 (germline): MNHEY, SVGAGI. The junction had 5 bases not matched to a gene; V was cut back by 4 bases and J by 2 bases. The CDR3 reads CASSWRTSGSTDTQYF. The CDR3 region has the DNA TGTGCCAGCAGTTGGCGGACTAGCGGGTCCACAGATACGCAGTATTTT.

This clonotype was counted many times. The rearrangement joins TRBV7-6 to TRBJ2-7; D perhaps matches TRBD2 (6 bases). The CDR3 is made up of 13 amino acids. Germline-derived CDR1 and CDR2 are SGHVS and FNYEAQ. Trimming stripped 8 bases from V and 0 bases from J, with 11 bases between. In DNA, the CDR3 is TGTGCCAGCTCACCGACTAGCTCCTACGAGCAGTACTTC. Translating gives CASSPTSSYEQYF.

The CDR3 DNA reads as TGCGCCAGCAGCGAAGACTACCAATCCTACGAGCAGTACTTC. Encoded protein: CASSEDYQSYEQYF. J is TRBJ2-7 and V is TRBV5-1, with D maybe TRBD2 (5 bases). CDR1 is SGHRS and CDR2 is YFSETQ in the germline V gene. The CDR3 extends over 14 amino acids. V lost 4 bases and J 1 base, leaving 12 bases between the germline ends. Full variable domain (rest looked up from reference TRBV5-1 and TRBJ2-7): KAGVTQTPRYLIKTRGQQVTLSCSPISGHRSVSWYQQTPGQGLQFLFEYFSETQRNKGNFPGRFSGRQFSNSRSEMNVSTLELGDSALYLCASSEDYQSYEQYFGPGTRLTVT.

The V call is TRBV12-3 or TRBV12-4, the J call TRBJ1-1, with no clear D. V was pared by 6 bases and J by 0 bases, with 5 bases between. The CDR3 runs to 12 residues. For the CDR3, the DNA is TGTGCCAGCAGACTCTTGAACACTGAAGCTTTCTTT. This translates into CASRLLNTEAFF.

The chain employs TRBV15 and TRBJ2-5, with D tentatively TRBD2 (5 bases). CDR1 is LNHNV, CDR2 YYDKDF, per germline (reference sequence). The CDR3 contains 16 residues. Trimming removed 0 bases at V and 2 bases at J, with 13 bases between. DNA for the CDR3: TGTGCCACCAGCAGAGAGCGGGCCTCCGTGCAAGAGACCCAGTACTTC. Amino acids: CATSRERASVQETQYF.

The V call is TRBV5-1, the J call TRBJ2-3, with D possibly matching TRBD2 (6 bases). V shed 1 base and J shed 4 bases, with 13 bases lying between them. The CDR3 is made up of 15 amino acids. CDR1 SGHRS and CDR2 YFSETQ come from the germline V gene. In DNA form, the CDR3 reads TGCGCCAGCAGCTTGCGGGAGTTAGGAGCAGATACGCAGTATTTT. Translation gives CASSLRELGADTQYF.

In this sample, this clonotype turned up a few times. J is TRBJ2-6 and V is TRBV2; TRBD2 might be the D (5 bases). Germline lookup yields CDR1 SNHLY and CDR2 FYNNEI. This CDR3 region has 15 residues. The ends were cut back, 3 bases at V and 1 base at J, with 7 bases in the middle. The CDR3 region has the DNA TGTGCCAGCAGTGATTGGACTTCTGGGGCCAACGTCCTGACTTTC. It is translated as CASSDWTSGANVLTF.

This clonotype showed up just a few times. The V and J genes are TRBV6-1 and TRBJ2-4; D is unresolved. The J call may be mistaken, given a closer DNA end match to TRBJ2-7. The CDR3 runs to 12 residues. The germline V gene has CDR1 MNHNS and CDR2 SASEGT. The CDR3 bases are TGTGCCAGCAGTATTAGTTCCTACGAGCAGTACTTC. It codes for CASSISSYEQYF.